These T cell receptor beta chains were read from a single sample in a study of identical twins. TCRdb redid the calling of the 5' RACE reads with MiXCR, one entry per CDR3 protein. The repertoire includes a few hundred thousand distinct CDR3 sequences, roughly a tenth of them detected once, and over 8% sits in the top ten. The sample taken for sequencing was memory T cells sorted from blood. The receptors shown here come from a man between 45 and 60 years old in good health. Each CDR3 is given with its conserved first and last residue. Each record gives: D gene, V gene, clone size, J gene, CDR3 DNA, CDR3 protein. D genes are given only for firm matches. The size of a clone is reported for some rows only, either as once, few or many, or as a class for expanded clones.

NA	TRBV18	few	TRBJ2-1	TGTGCCAGCTCACCGGGGACGGACGGCGGGAATGAGCAGTTCTTC	CASSPGTDGGNEQFF
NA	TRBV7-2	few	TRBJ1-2	TGTGCCAGCAGCCCCGATTCCAGACTAACTCACTATGGCTACACCTTC	CASSPDSRLTHYGYTF
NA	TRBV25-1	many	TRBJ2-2	TGTGCCAGCAGTGAATATAACACCGGGGAGCTGTTTTTT	CASSEYNTGELFF
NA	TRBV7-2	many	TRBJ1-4	TGTGCCAGCAGCCCGATGGGGGCGGGAACTAATGAAAAACTGTTTTTT	CASSPMGAGTNEKLFF
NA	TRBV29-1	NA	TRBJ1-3	TGCAGCGTTGTAAAGGGATCTGGAAACACCATATATTTT	CSVVKGSGNTIYF
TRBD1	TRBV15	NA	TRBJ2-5	TGTGCCACCGGGACAGGAAGGACAGAGACCCAGTACTTC	CATGTGRTETQYF
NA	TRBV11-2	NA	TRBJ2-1	TGTGCCAGCAGCCGAGACGGCGGTACCTACAATGAGCAGTTCTTC	CASSRDGGTYNEQFF
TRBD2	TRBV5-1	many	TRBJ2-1	TGCGCCAGCAGCCCGGGGGTCGGGACTAGAGGCGATGAGCAGTTCTTC	CASSPGVGTRGDEQFF
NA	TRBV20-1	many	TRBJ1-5	TGCAGTGCTAGAGAGGCAGGGTCCATCCAGCCCCAGCATTTT	CSAREAGSIQPQHF
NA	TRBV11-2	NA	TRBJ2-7	TGTGCCAGCAGCTCGACGGGGCCGGGTAACGAGCAGTACTTC	CASSSTGPGNEQYF